A selection of T cell receptor beta chains follows, all from one sample in a study of blood T cells in healthy people across ages. A single record per CDR3 protein comes from TCRdb applying MiXCR to the 5' RACE reads. The table records about 1,500,000 distinct CDR3 sequences, roughly 27% of them present only once. What was sequenced was blood. The receptors here all came from a woman aged 25 to 39 in good health. Each CDR3 is given with its conserved first and last residue. The D gene is left open where the match is weak. Part of the rows lack a size; the others show once, few, many or a class for expanded clones.

clone size	J gene	V gene	CDR3 length	D gene	CDR3 DNA	CDR3 protein
few	TRBJ1-1	TRBV6-5	14	NA	TGTGCCAGCAGTTATCGCGGCGCCGGCACTGAAGCTTTCTTT	CASSYRGAGTEAFF
many	TRBJ1-2	TRBV9	14	NA	TGTGCCAGCAGTTCCGGGACGGGGAGCTATGGCTACACCTTC	CASSSGTGSYGYTF
few	TRBJ2-1	TRBV12-3/TRBV12-4	13	NA	TGTGCCAGCAGTCCGGGGCAAGCCTATGAGCAGTTCTTC	CASSPGQAYEQFF
many	TRBJ1-6	TRBV29-1	13	NA	TGCAGCGTTCAGGAGGGATCGGATTCACCCCTCCACTTT	CSVQEGSDSPLHF
NA	TRBJ2-7	TRBV29-1	14	NA	TGCAGCGTTGAAAGACGGGGGACCCCCTACGAGCAGTACTTC	CSVERRGTPYEQYF
many	TRBJ2-7	TRBV29-1	13	NA	TGCAGCGTGGCGCACACCCAACGGGGCGAGCAGTACTTC	CSVAHTQRGEQYF
NA	TRBJ2-1	TRBV4-3	16	TRBD1	TGCGCCAGCAGCCAAGGTTGGCAGGGGGCCTACAATGAGCAGTTCTTC	CASSQGWQGAYNEQFF
few	TRBJ2-1	TRBV27	15	TRBD2	TGTGCCAGCACGAGTCTAGCGGGGGGTTACAATGAGCAGTTCTTC	CASTSLAGGYNEQFF
NA	TRBJ1-2	TRBV20-1	12	NA	TGCAGTGCACTAAGGACAGTCTATGGCTACACCTTC	CSALRTVYGYTF
many	TRBJ2-3	TRBV20-1	12	NA	TGCAGTGCTAGACGTAACACAGATACGCAGTATTTT	CSARRNTDTQYF
NA	TRBJ2-7	TRBV20-1	14	NA	TGCAGTGCACCTCAACCGGGACGGGAATACGAGCAGTACTTC	CSAPQPGREYEQYF
NA	TRBJ2-7	TRBV9	15	NA	TGTGCCAGCAGCGTTTCCGGGTCTCCTTCGCGCGAGCAGTACTTC	CASSVSGSPSREQYF
few	TRBJ2-7	TRBV27	12	NA	TGTGCCAGCGTCGGAGCATTCTCCGAGCAGTACTTC	CASVGAFSEQYF
NA	TRBJ2-5	TRBV30	13	TRBD2	TGTGCCTGGACGGGGGGAGCAACGGAGACCCAGTACTTC	CAWTGGATETQYF
NA	TRBJ2-1	TRBV7-9	16	TRBD2	TGTGCCAGCAGCGAGGTCGGGACTAGCGCAAACAATGAGCAGTTCTTC	CASSEVGTSANNEQFF
NA	TRBJ2-3	TRBV5-1	16	NA	TGCGCCAGCAGCTTGAGTTCAGTTGCGGATTCAGATACGCAGTATTTT	CASSLSSVADSDTQYF
few	TRBJ2-3	TRBV3-1	14	NA	TGTGCCAGCAGCCAGGGTTTGGGTACAGATACGCAGTATTTT	CASSQGLGTDTQYF
few	TRBJ1-1	TRBV6-1	15	NA	TGTGCCAGCAGCCCACCCACCGGGAGACACACTGAAGCTTTCTTT	CASSPPTGRHTEAFF
few	TRBJ2-7	TRBV3-1	16	NA	TGTGCCAGCAGCCAAGAACGACCACTTACCTCCTACGAGCAGTACTTC	CASSQERPLTSYEQYF
NA	TRBJ1-1	TRBV3-1	15	NA	TGTGCCAGCAGCCAAATTGGACAGCCAAACACTGAAGCTTTCTTT	CASSQIGQPNTEAFF
many	TRBJ2-5	TRBV10-2	13	TRBD1	TGCGCCAGCACCTTCGACAGGGGCGAGACCCAGTACTTC	CASTFDRGETQYF
many	TRBJ2-7	TRBV7-2	16	TRBD2	TGTGCCAGCAGCTTTGGAACTAGCGGGAAGGACTACGAGCAGTACTTC	CASSFGTSGKDYEQYF
NA	TRBJ1-6	TRBV7-3	16	TRBD1	TGTGCCAGCAGCTCAGAATCCGGGACAGGGAATTCACCCCTCCACTTT	CASSSESGTGNSPLHF
many	TRBJ2-5	TRBV20-1	14	TRBD2	TGCAGTGCCACCGGGACTAGCCACCAAGAGACCCAGTACTTC	CSATGTSHQETQYF
many	TRBJ2-7	TRBV29-1	14	TRBD1	TGCAGCGTTGAGGGAACAGGGGAGTACTACGAGCAGTACTTC	CSVEGTGEYYEQYF
NA	TRBJ1-1	TRBV10-3	14	TRBD1	TGTGCCATCAGTGACAGGGGGCTACGCACTGAAGCTTTCTTT	CAISDRGLRTEAFF
NA	TRBJ2-5	TRBV7-6	15	TRBD2	TGTGCCAGCAGCTTAGAGTCTAGCGGTCAAGAGACCCAGTACTTC	CASSLESSGQETQYF
NA	TRBJ2-5	TRBV5-1	14	NA	TGCGCCAGCAGCTGGGAGGACGGAGGGGAGACCCAGTACTTC	CASSWEDGGETQYF
many	TRBJ2-7	TRBV6-2/TRBV6-3	16	TRBD2	TGTGCCAGCAGTTCGACAGCTAGCGGGGATTCCTACGAGCAGTACTTC	CASSSTASGDSYEQYF
many	TRBJ1-1	TRBV5-1	12	TRBD1	TGCGCCAGCAGCTTAGGGGGCCCCGAAGCTTTCTTT	CASSLGGPEAFF
few	TRBJ1-2	TRBV15	14	NA	TGTGCCACCAGCAGAGATAACGGGAACTATGGCTACACCTTC	CATSRDNGNYGYTF
NA	TRBJ2-7	TRBV20-1	15	TRBD2	TGCAGTGCTAGGGTCCCCCGCGGGGGTTTCTACGAGCAGTACTTC	CSARVPRGGFYEQYF
NA	TRBJ2-5	TRBV25-1	16	NA	TGTGCCAGCAGTGGATCCGGGACCCCCCTCGTAGAGACCCAGTACTTC	CASSGSGTPLVETQYF
few	TRBJ1-2	TRBV20-1	13	NA	TGCAGTGCTAGAGATGGTTACAGGGATGGCTACACCTTC	CSARDGYRDGYTF
NA	TRBJ1-1	TRBV20-1	16	NA	TGCAGTGCTAGAGATCGAGACAGAGTAATTCAGACTGAAGCTTTCTTT	CSARDRDRVIQTEAFF
few	TRBJ1-5	TRBV7-3	17	TRBD1	TGTGCCAGCAGTCAACCTAGGGACAGCAATAGCAATCAGCCCCAGCATTTT	CASSQPRDSNSNQPQHF
few	TRBJ2-7	TRBV5-6	14	NA	TGTGCCAGCAGCTCTAAGGCGGCCCTGGGCGAGCAGTACTTC	CASSSKAALGEQYF
NA	TRBJ2-7	TRBV7-2	16	TRBD2	TGTGCCAGCAGCCCAGGACGGACTAGCCTCACCTACGAGCAGTACTTC	CASSPGRTSLTYEQYF
NA	TRBJ1-4	TRBV28	15	NA	TGTGCCAGCAGCCATCCCTTTGCAGAAAATGAAAAACTGTTTTTT	CASSHPFAENEKLFF
NA	TRBJ2-2	TRBV20-1	14	NA	TGCAGTGCCCCCGGGACGGTCAACACCGGGGAGCTGTTTTTT	CSAPGTVNTGELFF
few	TRBJ2-1	TRBV6-1	16	TRBD2	TGTGCCAGCAGTGAACTCCCAGCGGGAGGAAACAATGAGCAGTTCTTC	CASSELPAGGNNEQFF
NA	TRBJ1-1	TRBV4-1	15	TRBD1	TGCGCCAGCAGCCGCAACCGGGACAGGGCCTCTGAAGCTTTCTTT	CASSRNRDRASEAFF
NA	TRBJ2-3	TRBV12-3/TRBV12-4	12	NA	TGTGCCACTTCCCCGTTCGCGGATACGCAGTATTTT	CATSPFADTQYF
NA	TRBJ1-1	TRBV7-9	10	NA	TGTGCCAGCAGCGCGCCCCGGGCTTTCTTT	CASSAPRAFF
NA	TRBJ2-1	TRBV5-5	16	TRBD2	TGTGCCAGCAGCTCTAGCGGGGCGATTCCTACCTACGAGCAGTTCTTC	CASSSSGAIPTYEQFF
few	TRBJ2-7	TRBV12-3/TRBV12-4	14	NA	TGTGCCAGCAACTTCCAGGGGATCTCCTACGAGCAGTACTTC	CASNFQGISYEQYF
few	TRBJ2-1	TRBV27	15	TRBD2	TGTGCCAGCAGGCGCAGCGGGGAGTTAAACAATGAGCAGTTCTTC	CASRRSGELNNEQFF
NA	TRBJ2-1	TRBV5-1	16	TRBD2	TGCGCCAGCAGCTTGGTGGGGGAGGGATCCTACAATGAGCAGTTCTTC	CASSLVGEGSYNEQFF
few	TRBJ2-1	TRBV6-1	17	NA	TGTGCCAGCAGTATCCGGGACACGACAGGCCATTACAATGAGCAGTTCTTC	CASSIRDTTGHYNEQFF
NA	TRBJ2-1	TRBV20-1	11	NA	TGCAGTGCTGCCCCAGAGAATGAGCAGTTCTTC	CSAAPENEQFF
NA	TRBJ2-1	TRBV2	14	NA	TGTGCCAGCGTGGTCCAGCGGAGTAACAATGAGCAGTTCTTC	CASVVQRSNNEQFF